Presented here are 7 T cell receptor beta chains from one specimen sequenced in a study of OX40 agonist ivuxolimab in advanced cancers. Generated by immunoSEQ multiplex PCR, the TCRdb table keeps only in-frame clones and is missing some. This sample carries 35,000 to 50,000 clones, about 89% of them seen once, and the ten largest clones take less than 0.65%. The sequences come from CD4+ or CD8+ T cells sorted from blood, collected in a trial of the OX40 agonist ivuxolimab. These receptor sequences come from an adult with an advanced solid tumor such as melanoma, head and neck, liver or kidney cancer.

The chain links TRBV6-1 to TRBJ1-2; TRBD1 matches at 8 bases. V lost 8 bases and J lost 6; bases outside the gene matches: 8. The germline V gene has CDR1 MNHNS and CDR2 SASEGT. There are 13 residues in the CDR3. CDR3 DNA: TGTGCCAGCCGAGCAGGGGGCGGAAATGGCTACACCTTC. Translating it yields CASRAGGGNGYTF.

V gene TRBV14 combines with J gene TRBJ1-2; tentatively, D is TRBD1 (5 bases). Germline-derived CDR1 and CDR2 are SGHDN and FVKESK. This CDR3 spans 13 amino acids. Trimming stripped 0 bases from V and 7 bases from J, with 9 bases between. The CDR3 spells CASSQEQVRGYTF. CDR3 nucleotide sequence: TGTGCCAGCAGCCAAGAACAGGTCCGTGGCTACACCTTC.

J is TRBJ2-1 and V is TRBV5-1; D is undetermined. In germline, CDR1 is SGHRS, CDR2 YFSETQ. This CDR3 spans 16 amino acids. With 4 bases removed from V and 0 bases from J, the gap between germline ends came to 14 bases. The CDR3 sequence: CASSHLTSGSYNEQFF. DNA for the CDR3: TGCGCCAGCAGCCACTTAACATCGGGCTCCTACAATGAGCAGTTCTTC.

Here the CDR3 reads CASSLVPLSYGQPETQYF. DNA for the CDR3: TGCGCCAGCAGCTTGGTACCCCTCTCTTACGGACAGCCAGAGACCCAGTACTTC. The chain is built from TRBV5-1 and TRBJ2-5; D might be TRBD1 (6 bases). Trimming cost V 0 bases and J 4 bases, with 22 bases left between them. Looked up from germline, CDR1 is SGHRS and CDR2 is YFSETQ. The CDR3 has 18 residues.

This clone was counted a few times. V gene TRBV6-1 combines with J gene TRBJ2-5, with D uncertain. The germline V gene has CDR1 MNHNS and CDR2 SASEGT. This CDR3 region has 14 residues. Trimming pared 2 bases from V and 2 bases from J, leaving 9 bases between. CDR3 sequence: CASSEPAVQETQYF. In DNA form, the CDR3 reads TGTGCCAGCAGTGAACCGGCAGTACAAGAGACCCAGTACTTC.

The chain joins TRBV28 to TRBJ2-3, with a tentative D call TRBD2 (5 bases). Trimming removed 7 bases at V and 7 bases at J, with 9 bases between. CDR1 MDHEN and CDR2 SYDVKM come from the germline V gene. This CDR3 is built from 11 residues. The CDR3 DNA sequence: TGTGCCAGCATCCGCGGGTATACGCAGTATTTT. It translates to CASIRGYTQYF.

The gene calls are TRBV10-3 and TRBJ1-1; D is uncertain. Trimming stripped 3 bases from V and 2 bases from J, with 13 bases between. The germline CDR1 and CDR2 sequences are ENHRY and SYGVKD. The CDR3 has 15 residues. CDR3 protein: CAISDTAAINTEAFF. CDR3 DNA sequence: TGTGCCATCAGTGATACAGCCGCTATTAACACTGAAGCTTTCTTT.